This T cell receptor beta chain was identified during a study of blood T cell repertoires in COVID-19. Study in general: The United States, Italy and Spain were the sources of the acute and convalescent COVID-19 samples. In each case, the material was cDNA or gDNA derived from T cells, B-cell-depleted T cells, or PBMCs.

The repertoire was sequenced with immunoSEQ multiplex PCR; TCRdb's copy has only in-frame clones and lacks some. Of 310,000 or so clones in the sample, 83% were seen once. The CDR3 contains 14 residues. The germline CDR1 and CDR2 sequences are SGHAT and FQNNGV. Trimming took 5 bases from V and 5 from J, leaving 13 bases between them. The source material was peripheral blood. The TCR originated in a woman between 45 and 65 years old with acute or convalescent COVID-19. The chain links TRBV11-2 to TRBJ2-1; D perhaps matches TRBD2 (7 bases). Here the CDR3 DNA reads TGTGCCAGCAGCCAAGGGGGGGCAAACAATGAGCAGTTCTTC. Translating gives CASSQGGANNEQFF.